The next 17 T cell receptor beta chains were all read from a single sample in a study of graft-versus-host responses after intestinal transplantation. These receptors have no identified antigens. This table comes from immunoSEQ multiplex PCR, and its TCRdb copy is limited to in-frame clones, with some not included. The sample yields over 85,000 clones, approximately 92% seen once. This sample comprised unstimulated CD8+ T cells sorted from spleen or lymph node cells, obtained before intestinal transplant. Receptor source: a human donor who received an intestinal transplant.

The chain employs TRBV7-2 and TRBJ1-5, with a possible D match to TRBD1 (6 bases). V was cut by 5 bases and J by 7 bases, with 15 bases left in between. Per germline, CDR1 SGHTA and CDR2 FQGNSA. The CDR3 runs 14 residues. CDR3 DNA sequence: TGTGCCAGCAGCCCCACAGGGCTCGGCCAGCCCCAGCATTTT. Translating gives CASSPTGLGQPQHF.

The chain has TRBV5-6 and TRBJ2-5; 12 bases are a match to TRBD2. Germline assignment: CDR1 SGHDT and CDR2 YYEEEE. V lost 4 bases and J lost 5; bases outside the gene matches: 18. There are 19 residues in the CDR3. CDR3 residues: CASSHRLAGAYLWEETQYF. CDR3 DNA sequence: TGTGCCAGCAGCCATAGACTAGCGGGGGCCTACCTATGGGAGGAGACCCAGTACTTC.

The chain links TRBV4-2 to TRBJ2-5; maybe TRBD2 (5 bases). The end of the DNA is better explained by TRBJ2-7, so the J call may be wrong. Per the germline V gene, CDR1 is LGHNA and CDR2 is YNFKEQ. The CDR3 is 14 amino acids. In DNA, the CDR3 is TGTGCCAGCAGCATCGCGGGTCCCTCCTACGAGCAGTACTTC. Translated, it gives CASSIAGPSYEQYF.

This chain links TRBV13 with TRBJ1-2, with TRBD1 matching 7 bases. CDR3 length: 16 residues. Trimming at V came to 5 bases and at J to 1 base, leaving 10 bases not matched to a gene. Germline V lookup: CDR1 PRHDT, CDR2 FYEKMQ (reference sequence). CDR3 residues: CASSVRTGTDNYGYTF. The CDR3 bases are TGTGCCAGCAGCGTAAGGACAGGAACCGATAACTATGGCTACACCTTC.

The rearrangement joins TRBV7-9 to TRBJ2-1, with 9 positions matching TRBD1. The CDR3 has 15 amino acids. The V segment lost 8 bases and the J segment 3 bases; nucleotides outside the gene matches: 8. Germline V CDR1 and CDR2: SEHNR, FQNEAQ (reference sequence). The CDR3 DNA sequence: TGTGCCAGCGAACCCGGGACAGGGATCTACAATGAGCAGTTCTTC. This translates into CASEPGTGIYNEQFF.

CDR3: CASSITSGSVYEQYF. The CDR3 DNA sequence: TGCGCCAGCAGCATTACTAGCGGGAGTGTCTACGAGCAGTACTTC. The rearrangement uses TRBV5-1 and TRBJ2-7; 11 nucleotides line up with TRBD2. The trim removed 4 bases at V and 3 bases at J, leaving 6 bases unmatched. Looked up from germline, CDR1 is SGHRS and CDR2 is YFSETQ. CDR3 length equals 15 residues. Drawing the rest from reference TRBV5-1 and TRBJ2-7, the complete variable domain is KAGVTQTPRYLIKTRGQQVTLSCSPISGHRSVSWYQQTPGQGLQFLFEYFSETQRNKGNFPGRFSGRQFSNSRSEMNVSTLELGDSALYLCASSITSGSVYEQYFGPGTRLTVT.

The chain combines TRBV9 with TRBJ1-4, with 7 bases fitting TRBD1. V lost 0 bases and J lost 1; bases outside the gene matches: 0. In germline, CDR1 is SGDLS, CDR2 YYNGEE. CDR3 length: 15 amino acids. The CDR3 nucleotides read TGTGCCAGCAGCGTAGGGGACAGAACTAATGAAAAACTGTTTTTT. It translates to CASSVGDRTNEKLFF.

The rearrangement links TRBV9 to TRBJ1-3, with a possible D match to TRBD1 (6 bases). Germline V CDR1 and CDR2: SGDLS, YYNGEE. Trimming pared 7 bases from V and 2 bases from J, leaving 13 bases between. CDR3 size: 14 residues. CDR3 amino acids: CASGGAGTGNTIYF. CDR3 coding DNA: TGTGCCAGCGGGGGGGCAGGGACTGGAAACACCATATATTTT.

The CDR3 loop reads CAWSVLGGPGNEQFF. CDR3 DNA sequence: TGTGCCTGGAGTGTACTCGGGGGACCGGGCAATGAGCAGTTCTTC. The V gene is TRBV30, the J gene TRBJ2-1, with TRBD2 as a possible D gene (6 bases). The CDR3 length is 15 residues. V was trimmed by 0 bases and J by 6 bases, leaving 15 bases between them. The germline V gene encodes CDR1 GTSNPN and CDR2 SVGIG (reference sequence).

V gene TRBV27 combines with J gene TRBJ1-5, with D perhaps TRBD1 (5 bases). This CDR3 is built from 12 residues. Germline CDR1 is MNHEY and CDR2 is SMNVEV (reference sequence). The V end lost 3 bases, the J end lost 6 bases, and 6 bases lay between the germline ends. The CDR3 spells CASSFQGQPQHF. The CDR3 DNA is TGTGCCAGCAGTTTCCAGGGTCAGCCCCAGCATTTT.

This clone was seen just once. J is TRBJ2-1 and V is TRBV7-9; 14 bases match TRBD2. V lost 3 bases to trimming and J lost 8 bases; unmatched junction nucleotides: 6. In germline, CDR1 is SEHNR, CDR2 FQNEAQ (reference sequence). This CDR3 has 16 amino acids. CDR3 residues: CASSLTSGRAVDEQFF. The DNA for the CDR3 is TGTGCCAGCAGCTTGACTAGCGGGAGGGCTGTCGATGAGCAGTTCTTC.

The DNA for the CDR3 is TGTGCCTGGAGTGTAGAGCTAGCGGGGGAGCAGTACTTC. This encodes CAWSVELAGEQYF. The J gene is TRBJ2-7, the V gene TRBV30; the match to TRBD2 covers 9 bases. V lost 0 bases to trimming and J lost 7 bases; unmatched junction nucleotides: 4. This CDR3 is 13 amino acids long. In germline, CDR1 is GTSNPN, CDR2 SVGIG (reference sequence).

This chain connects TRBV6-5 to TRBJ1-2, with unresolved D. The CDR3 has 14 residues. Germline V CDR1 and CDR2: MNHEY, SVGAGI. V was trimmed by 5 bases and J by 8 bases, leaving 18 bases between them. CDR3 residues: CASSPNSSGYGYTF. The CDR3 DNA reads TGTGCCAGCAGTCCCAATTCCTCGGGGTACGGCTACACCTTC.

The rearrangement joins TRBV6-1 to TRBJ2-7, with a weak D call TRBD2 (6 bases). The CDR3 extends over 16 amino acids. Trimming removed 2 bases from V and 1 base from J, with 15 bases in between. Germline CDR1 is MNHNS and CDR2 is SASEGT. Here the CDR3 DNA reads TGTGCCAGCAGTGAAATAGGAGGGCCAATTTCCTACGAGCAGTACTTC. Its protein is CASSEIGGPISYEQYF.

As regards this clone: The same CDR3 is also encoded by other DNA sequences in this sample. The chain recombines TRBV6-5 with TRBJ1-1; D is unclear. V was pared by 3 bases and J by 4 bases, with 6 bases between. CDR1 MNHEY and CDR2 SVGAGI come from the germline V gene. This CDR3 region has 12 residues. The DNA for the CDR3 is TGTGCCAGCAGTTATGGAGGCACTGAAGCTTTCTTT. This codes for CASSYGGTEAFF.

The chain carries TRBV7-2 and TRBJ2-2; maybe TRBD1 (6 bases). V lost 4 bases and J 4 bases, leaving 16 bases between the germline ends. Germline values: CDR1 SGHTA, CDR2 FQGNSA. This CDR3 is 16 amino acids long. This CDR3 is CASSSYGTFATGELFF. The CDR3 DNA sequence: TGTGCCAGCAGCTCGTACGGGACATTCGCCACCGGGGAGCTGTTTTTT.

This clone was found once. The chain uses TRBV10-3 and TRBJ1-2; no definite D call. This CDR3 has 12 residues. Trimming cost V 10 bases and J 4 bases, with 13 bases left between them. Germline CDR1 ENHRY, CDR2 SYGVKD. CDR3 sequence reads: CATGDILYGYTF. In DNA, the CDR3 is TGTGCCACCGGCGACATCCTCTATGGCTACACCTTC.